This T cell receptor (beta chain) was recovered during a study of OX40 agonist ivuxolimab in advanced cancers. The data were produced by immunoSEQ multiplex PCR, yet TCRdb's version contains in-frame clones alone and is incomplete. The data hold tens of thousands of clones, with about four fifths observed a single time. Germline V lookup: CDR1 LNHNV, CDR2 YYDKDF (reference sequence). CDR3 size: 16 residues. Trimming at V came to 1 base and at J to 5 bases, leaving 3 bases not matched to a gene. V and J are TRBV15 and TRBJ1-5, with 12 bases fitting TRBD1. Sequencing was performed on CD4+ or CD8+ T cells sorted from blood, taken in a trial of the OX40 agonist ivuxolimab. The TCR sequence derives from an adult with an advanced solid tumor such as melanoma, head and neck, liver or kidney cancer. The CDR3 bases are TGTGCCACCAGCAGAGGGGACAGGGGGCTCGATCAGCCCCAGCATTTT. Protein product: CATSRGDRGLDQPQHF.